This TCR beta chain was observed in a study of T cell repertoires in cytomegalovirus infection. Study background: Evidence of both CMV infection and a matching HLA type came from public TCR beta signatures. Study-level points and caveats: CMV-specific TCR beta clonotypes restricted by HLA-C were the ones dominating the ex vivo response. CMV carriers with the relevant HLA were identified by cumulative public TCR beta family frequency.

A note on this clonotype: Its antigen is undetermined.

One entry per CDR3 protein results from TCRdb running MiXCR on the reads. The sample includes just over 300,000 distinct CDR3 sequences, 17% seen only once; the top ten take 12%. The CDR3 is 15 residues long. Germline CDR1 is MNHNS and CDR2 is SASEGT. Unmatched junction bases numbered 10, after V lost 7 bases and J lost 8 bases. The receptor comes from a human donor in good health (CMV status not recorded). Some clones in this sample may be carry-over from other donors' samples. The chain joins TRBV6-1 to TRBJ2-1; 11 positions agree with TRBD2. Sequences were obtained from PBMCs. The CDR3 coding sequence is TGTGCCAGCAAACTAGCGGGGGACGTACGCGATGAGCAGTTCTTC. The encoded protein is CASKLAGDVRDEQFF.